One sample yielded the 13 T cell receptor beta chains listed below, sequenced in a study of blood T cell repertoires in COVID-19. The repertoire was sequenced with immunoSEQ multiplex PCR; TCRdb's copy has only in-frame clones and lacks some. The data contain 130,000 to 150,000 clones, 80% to 90% of them seen just once; the ten biggest clones take up roughly 3.2%. The specimen was peripheral blood. The receptors were sampled from a woman aged 60 to 75 with active COVID-19.

CDR3: CASTTYSGNTIYF. The DNA of the CDR3 is TGTGCCAGTACCACCTACTCTGGAAACACCATATATTTT. J is TRBJ1-3 and V is TRBV19; D not resolved. The V and J ends lost 7 bases and 0 bases respectively, with 7 bases between them. The CDR3 spans 13 residues. Germline assignment: CDR1 LNHDA and CDR2 SQIVND (reference sequence).

The V call is TRBV19, the J call TRBJ1-4; D ambiguous. V gave up 6 bases and J gave up 1 base, with 9 bases separating them. CDR1 and CDR2 (germline): LNHDA, SQIVND (reference sequence). The CDR3 has 14 residues. CDR3 loop: CASRREGTNEKLFF. The DNA for the CDR3 is TGTGCCAGTAGGAGGGAAGGAACTAATGAAAAACTGTTTTTT.

The gene calls are TRBV29-1 and TRBJ2-7; 7 nucleotides match TRBD1. CDR3 length: 14 amino acids. Germline V lookup: CDR1 SQVTM, CDR2 ANQGSEA. The CDR3 DNA sequence: TGCAGTTATTTACCGGGACAGTCGACCTACGAGCAGTACTTC. Translation gives CSYLPGQSTYEQYF.

CDR3 in amino acids: CASRAGQGRNSPLHF. The CDR3 DNA follows: TGTGCCAGCAGGGCGGGACAGGGGAGGAATTCACCCCTCCACTTT. The J gene is TRBJ1-6, the V gene TRBV2, with 10 bases matching TRBD1. The J segment lost 7 bases and the V segment lost 6 bases, leaving 6 bases of the junction unmatched. Per germline, CDR1 SNHLY and CDR2 FYNNEI. This CDR3 is built from 15 residues.

The gene calls are TRBV28 and TRBJ1-5; TRBD1 matches 10 bases. The CDR3 is made up of 16 amino acids. The junction had 7 bases not matched to a gene; V was cut back by 6 bases and J by 2 bases. CDR1 is MDHEN, CDR2 SYDVKM, per germline. DNA for the CDR3: TGTGCCAGCAGCTGGGACAGGGGTTCTGGCAATCAGCCCCAGCATTTT. Its translation: CASSWDRGSGNQPQHF.

The chain links TRBV20-1 to TRBJ2-3, with 11 bases that match TRBD2. V trimming: 3 bases; J trimming: 6 bases; junction bases outside the gene matches: 5. Germline V gene data show CDR1 as DFQATT and CDR2 as SNEGSKA (reference sequence). The CDR3 has 14 amino acids. CDR3 sequence: CSASRLAGKDTQYF. CDR3 sequence (DNA): TGCAGTGCTAGTAGACTAGCGGGAAAGGATACGCAGTATTTT.

The V call is TRBV14, the J call TRBJ1-2; D might be TRBD1 (5 bases). The V end was cut by 4 bases, the J end by 7 bases, with 22 bases between. The V gene's germline CDR1 is SGHDN and CDR2 FVKESK. CDR3 size: 16 residues. CDR3 DNA sequence: TGTGCCAGCAGCCGTCAGGGATCGGAGGGCGCGAGTGGCTACACCTTC. This gives the protein CASSRQGSEGASGYTF.

This rearrangement joins TRBV5-1 to TRBJ1-4; D perhaps matches TRBD1 (6 bases). Looked up from germline, CDR1 is SGHRS and CDR2 is YFSETQ. The V end was cut by 0 bases, the J end by 5 bases, with 14 bases between. The CDR3 runs 16 residues. CDR3 DNA sequence: TGCGCCAGCAGCTTGGAATTGGGACAAGGGAATGAAAAACTGTTTTTT. Residues: CASSLELGQGNEKLFF.

The rearrangement uses TRBV9 and TRBJ2-1; D might be TRBD1 (6 bases). The V end lost 4 bases, the J end lost 0 bases, and 14 bases lay between the germline ends. The CDR3 consists of 16 residues. CDR1 and CDR2 from the germline V gene are SGDLS and YYNGEE. This chain's CDR3 is CASSPKGHLSYNEQFF. For the CDR3, the DNA is TGTGCCAGCAGCCCCAAGGGACACCTCTCCTACAATGAGCAGTTCTTC.

The chain employs TRBV25-1 and TRBJ1-6, with 9 bases fitting TRBD1. The CDR3 length is 15 residues. Germline-derived CDR1 and CDR2 are MGHDK and SYGVNS. V was pared by 6 bases and J by 7 bases, with 7 bases of the junction left unmatched. This CDR3 reads CASSRTGGLNSPLHF. The CDR3, as DNA: TGTGCCAGCAGCCGAACAGGGGGCCTGAATTCACCCCTCCACTTT.

The chain recombines TRBV23-1 with TRBJ2-7, with D possibly TRBD1 on 7 matching bases. TRBV23-1 is an open reading frame whose function is uncertain. The CDR3 is 16 amino acids. Trimming removed 2 bases at V and 5 bases at J, with 19 bases between. Here the CDR3 reads CASSQPQGGRANEQYF. The CDR3 DNA sequence: TGCGCCAGCAGTCAACCGCAGGGGGGCAGGGCCAACGAGCAGTACTTC.

The DNA for the CDR3 is TGTGCCAGCAATCACGGGGGGGAGCAGTTCTTC. The encoded protein is CASNHGGEQFF. The chain employs TRBV6-5 and TRBJ2-1, with 7 bases fitting TRBD2. There are 11 residues in the CDR3. V trimming: 7 bases; J trimming: 10 bases; junction bases outside the gene matches: 4. CDR1 is MNHEY and CDR2 is SVGAGI in the germline V gene.

This clone has more than one count but fewer than ten. The chain couples TRBV20-1 to TRBJ2-2; 8 nucleotides line up with TRBD2. V lost 3 bases, J lost 5 bases, and 8 bases stayed unmatched. CDR1 DFQATT and CDR2 SNEGSKA come from the germline V gene (reference sequence). There are 15 residues in the CDR3. DNA for the CDR3: TGCAGTGCTAGTAGGGCGGGAGGCCGGACCGGGGAGCTGTTTTTT. Translation gives CSASRAGGRTGELFF.